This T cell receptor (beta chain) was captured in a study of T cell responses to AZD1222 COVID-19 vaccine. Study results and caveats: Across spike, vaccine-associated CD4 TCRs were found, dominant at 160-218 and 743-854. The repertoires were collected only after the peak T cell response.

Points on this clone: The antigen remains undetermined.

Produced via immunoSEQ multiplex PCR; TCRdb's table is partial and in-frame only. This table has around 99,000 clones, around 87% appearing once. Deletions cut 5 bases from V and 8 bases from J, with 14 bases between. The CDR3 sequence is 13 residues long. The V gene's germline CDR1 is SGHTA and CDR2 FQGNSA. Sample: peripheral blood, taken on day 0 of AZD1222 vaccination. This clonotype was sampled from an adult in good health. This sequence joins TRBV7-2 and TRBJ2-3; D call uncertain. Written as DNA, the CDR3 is TGTGCCAGCAGCGAAGGGCCCGCAGGTACGCAGTATTTT. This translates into CASSEGPAGTQYF.